The rows below give T cell receptor beta chains drawn from one sample of a study of immune reconstitution after stem cell transplant in scleroderma. TCRdb ran MiXCR on the RT-PCR reads and lists one entry per CDR3 protein. The sample lists about 5,600 distinct CDR3 sequences; roughly 8% were seen once. Collection of the sample occurred before or after autologous hematopoietic stem cell transplantation (not recorded which). Every receptor here comes from a male donor with systemic sclerosis. The CDR3 runs from the conserved cysteine through the conserved F or W. A D gene is named only where the DNA matches it firmly. Expanded clones are given a class, and other clones once, few, many or no size at all.

v_gene: TRBV6-6
d_gene: TRBD2
abundance: few
j_gene: TRBJ2-7
CDR3aa: CASSYGLARGEQYF
CDR3nt: TGTGCCAGCAGTTACGGACTAGCCCGAGGGGAGCAGTACTTC

v_gene: TRBV20-1
d_gene: NA
abundance: NA
j_gene: TRBJ2-5
CDR3aa: CSARETGEETQYF
CDR3nt: TGCAGTGCTAGAGAAACTGGTGAAGAGACCCAGTACTTC

v_gene: TRBV11-2
d_gene: NA
abundance: medium-sized
j_gene: TRBJ1-1
CDR3aa: CASSQLIPGDSGTEAFF
CDR3nt: TGTGCCAGCAGCCAACTAATCCCAGGGGATTCAGGCACTGAAGCTTTCTTT

v_gene: TRBV20-1
d_gene: NA
abundance: medium-sized
j_gene: TRBJ2-3
CDR3aa: CSACCASPGTDTQYF
CDR3nt: TGCAGTGCTTGTTGCGCCTCCCCTGGCACAGATACGCAGTATTTT

v_gene: TRBV20-1
d_gene: TRBD2
abundance: medium-sized
j_gene: TRBJ2-7
CDR3aa: CSARVGSGKPYEQYF
CDR3nt: TGCAGTGCTAGAGTAGGTAGCGGGAAACCCTACGAGCAGTACTTC

v_gene: TRBV7-2
d_gene: NA
abundance: NA
j_gene: TRBJ2-5
CDR3aa: CASSLSGLKETQYF
CDR3nt: TGTGCCAGCAGCTTATCGGGGCTCAAAGAGACCCAGTACTTC

v_gene: TRBV5-1
d_gene: NA
abundance: NA
j_gene: TRBJ2-7
CDR3aa: CASSVRDNYEQYF
CDR3nt: TGCGCCAGCAGCGTCCGGGACAACTACGAGCAGTACTTC

v_gene: TRBV5-1
d_gene: TRBD1
abundance: few
j_gene: TRBJ1-6
CDR3aa: CASSLVGQSSYNSPLHF
CDR3nt: TGCGCCAGCAGCTTGGTGGGACAGAGCTCCTATAATTCACCCCTCCACTTT

v_gene: TRBV5-5
d_gene: NA
abundance: medium-sized
j_gene: TRBJ1-1
CDR3aa: CASSLEQGLAEAFF
CDR3nt: TGTGCCAGCAGCTTGGAACAAGGTCTAGCTGAAGCTTTCTTT

v_gene: TRBV3-1
d_gene: TRBD1
abundance: few
j_gene: TRBJ2-2
CDR3aa: CASSQVQGVTGELFF
CDR3nt: TGTGCCAGCAGCCAAGTGCAGGGGGTTACCGGGGAGCTGTTTTTT

v_gene: TRBV18
d_gene: TRBD2
abundance: NA
j_gene: TRBJ2-3
CDR3aa: CASSLSPTSGRTDTQYF
CDR3nt: TGTGCCAGCTCACTCAGTCCGACTAGCGGGAGAACAGATACGCAGTATTTT

v_gene: TRBV28
d_gene: TRBD2
abundance: NA
j_gene: TRBJ2-3
CDR3aa: CASSALGGDTDTQYF
CDR3nt: TGTGCCAGCAGTGCCTTGGGGGGGGACACAGATACGCAGTATTTT

v_gene: TRBV20-1
d_gene: NA
abundance: NA
j_gene: TRBJ2-3
CDR3aa: CSARDRGPTDTQYF
CDR3nt: TGCAGTGCTAGAGACAGGGGTCCCACAGATACGCAGTATTTT

v_gene: TRBV12-3/TRBV12-4
d_gene: NA
abundance: NA
j_gene: TRBJ2-1
CDR3aa: CASRVGGSEQFF
CDR3nt: TGTGCCAGCAGAGTGGGAGGAAGCGAGCAGTTCTTC

v_gene: TRBV28
d_gene: NA
abundance: medium-sized
j_gene: TRBJ2-7
CDR3aa: CASSLFSEQYF
CDR3nt: TGTGCCAGCAGTTTATTTTCCGAGCAGTACTTC

v_gene: TRBV5-1
d_gene: NA
abundance: few
j_gene: TRBJ1-1
CDR3aa: CATSMGPGTNTEAFF
CDR3nt: TGCGCCACCTCAATGGGGCCAGGGACGAACACTGAAGCTTTCTTT

v_gene: TRBV12-3/TRBV12-4
d_gene: TRBD1
abundance: NA
j_gene: TRBJ1-4
CDR3aa: CASSLSTTGKLFF
CDR3nt: TGTGCCAGCAGCCTATCGACGACAGGGAAACTGTTTTTT

v_gene: TRBV5-1
d_gene: TRBD1
abundance: few
j_gene: TRBJ1-1
CDR3aa: CASSFQTGSTEAFF
CDR3nt: TGCGCCAGCAGCTTCCAGACAGGGAGCACTGAAGCTTTCTTT

v_gene: TRBV6-5
d_gene: TRBD2
abundance: medium-sized
j_gene: TRBJ2-1
CDR3aa: CASSAGLAANNEQFF
CDR3nt: TGTGCCAGCAGTGCGGGACTAGCGGCGAACAATGAGCAGTTCTTC

v_gene: TRBV5-1
d_gene: TRBD1
abundance: medium-sized
j_gene: TRBJ1-6
CDR3aa: CASRSGQGDSPLHF
CDR3nt: TGCGCCAGCAGATCCGGACAGGGTGATTCACCCCTCCACTTT

v_gene: TRBV7-2
d_gene: NA
abundance: few
j_gene: TRBJ2-7
CDR3aa: CASSSGPSYSF
CDR3nt: TGTGCCAGCAGCTCGGGACCTTCTTACTCCTTC

v_gene: TRBV7-2
d_gene: NA
abundance: few
j_gene: TRBJ2-3
CDR3aa: CASSLGTTDTQYF
CDR3nt: TGTGCCAGCAGCTTAGGGACGACAGATACGCAGTATTTT

v_gene: TRBV6-2/TRBV6-3
d_gene: TRBD2
abundance: medium-sized
j_gene: TRBJ2-1
CDR3aa: CASSYSRGGRERGNEQFF
CDR3nt: TGTGCCAGCAGTTACTCCCGCGGGGGGCGGGAGCGTGGCAATGAGCAGTTCTTC

v_gene: TRBV20-1
d_gene: NA
abundance: medium-sized
j_gene: TRBJ2-5
CDR3aa: CSARVRRRETQYF
CDR3nt: TGCAGTGCTAGAGTGAGGCGGCGAGAGACCCAGTACTTC

v_gene: TRBV6-5
d_gene: TRBD1
abundance: medium-sized
j_gene: TRBJ1-2
CDR3aa: CASSYVPGGGHGYTF
CDR3nt: TGTGCCAGCAGTTACGTGCCAGGGGGCGGCCATGGCTACACCTTC

v_gene: TRBV5-1
d_gene: TRBD2
abundance: medium-sized
j_gene: TRBJ2-3
CDR3aa: CASSLEGTSARTDTQYF
CDR3nt: TGCGCCAGCAGCTTGGAAGGGACTAGCGCCCGCACAGATACGCAGTATTTT

v_gene: TRBV19
d_gene: NA
abundance: NA
j_gene: TRBJ2-1
CDR3aa: CASSISPGNEQFF
CDR3nt: TGTGCCAGTAGTATTTCCCCTGGCAATGAGCAGTTCTTC

v_gene: TRBV19
d_gene: NA
abundance: medium-sized
j_gene: TRBJ1-2
CDR3aa: CASSIDGRTAVGYTF
CDR3nt: TGTGCCAGTAGTATAGATGGTAGGACGGCGGTCGGCTACACCTTC

v_gene: TRBV20-1
d_gene: NA
abundance: NA
j_gene: TRBJ2-7
CDR3aa: CSAPPVSRPRTDEQYF
CDR3nt: TGCAGTGCCCCACCTGTCTCTAGGCCACGAACCGACGAGCAGTACTTC

v_gene: TRBV20-1
d_gene: TRBD1
abundance: NA
j_gene: TRBJ2-4
CDR3aa: CSASGGQGLSKNIQYF
CDR3nt: TGCAGTGCTAGTGGGGGACAGGGGCTATCCAAAAACATTCAGTACTTC

v_gene: TRBV29-1
d_gene: NA
abundance: NA
j_gene: TRBJ2-1
CDR3aa: CSVDGRRKGNEQFF
CDR3nt: TGCAGCGTTGATGGGAGGCGGAAGGGCAATGAGCAGTTCTTC

v_gene: TRBV20-1
d_gene: TRBD2
abundance: few
j_gene: TRBJ2-2
CDR3aa: CSASSGRVTGELFF
CDR3nt: TGCAGTGCTAGTAGCGGGAGAGTCACCGGGGAGCTGTTTTTT

v_gene: TRBV20-1
d_gene: NA
abundance: medium-sized
j_gene: TRBJ2-3
CDR3aa: CSARDLSGGTDTQYF
CDR3nt: TGCAGTGCTAGAGATCTGAGCGGAGGCACAGATACGCAGTATTTT

v_gene: TRBV19
d_gene: NA
abundance: NA
j_gene: TRBJ1-1
CDR3aa: CATEDRGRSTEAFF
CDR3nt: TGTGCCACCGAAGATCGGGGTAGGAGCACTGAAGCTTTCTTT

v_gene: TRBV12-3/TRBV12-4
d_gene: TRBD1
abundance: few
j_gene: TRBJ2-5
CDR3aa: CASSSRQGAQETQYF
CDR3nt: TGTGCCAGCAGTTCCCGACAGGGGGCACAAGAGACCCAGTACTTC

v_gene: TRBV20-1
d_gene: NA
abundance: few
j_gene: TRBJ2-5
CDR3aa: CSAPPEGAKETQYF
CDR3nt: TGCAGTGCTCCACCTGAAGGGGCCAAAGAGACCCAGTACTTC

v_gene: TRBV20-1
d_gene: NA
abundance: medium-sized
j_gene: TRBJ1-6
CDR3aa: CSARGGSIVNSPLHF
CDR3nt: TGCAGTGCTAGGGGGGGGAGTATTGTTAATTCACCCCTCCACTTT

v_gene: TRBV4-3
d_gene: NA
abundance: NA
j_gene: TRBJ2-5
CDR3aa: CASSQGIQETQYF
CDR3nt: TGCGCCAGCAGCCAAGGTATCCAAGAGACCCAGTACTTC

v_gene: TRBV20-1
d_gene: TRBD2
abundance: NA
j_gene: TRBJ2-1
CDR3aa: CSATTGGGDEQFF
CDR3nt: TGCAGTGCTACTACCGGGGGGGGGGATGAGCAGTTCTTC

v_gene: TRBV5-1
d_gene: NA
abundance: NA
j_gene: TRBJ1-4
CDR3aa: CASSLGGVGEKLFF
CDR3nt: TGCGCCAGCAGCTTAGGCGGGGTTGGTGAAAAACTGTTTTTT

v_gene: TRBV7-8
d_gene: NA
abundance: few
j_gene: TRBJ1-4
CDR3aa: CASSAGGGAQNEKLFF
CDR3nt: TGTGCCAGCAGCGCGGGTGGGGGGGCGCAGAATGAAAAACTGTTTTTT

v_gene: TRBV20-1
d_gene: NA
abundance: NA
j_gene: TRBJ1-1
CDR3aa: CSAPTTVNTEAFF
CDR3nt: TGCAGTGCTCCTACAACAGTGAACACTGAAGCTTTCTTT

v_gene: TRBV5-1
d_gene: TRBD1
abundance: few
j_gene: TRBJ2-7
CDR3aa: CASSWGQENDEQYF
CDR3nt: TGCGCCAGCAGCTGGGGACAGGAGAACGACGAGCAGTACTTC

v_gene: TRBV13
d_gene: TRBD2
abundance: few
j_gene: TRBJ2-5
CDR3aa: CASSTREGETQYF
CDR3nt: TGTGCCAGCAGCACTCGGGAGGGAGAGACCCAGTACTTC

v_gene: TRBV28
d_gene: NA
abundance: few
j_gene: TRBJ1-5
CDR3aa: CASSLRGTSNQPQHF
CDR3nt: TGTGCCAGCAGTCTCAGGGGAACTAGCAATCAGCCCCAGCATTTT

v_gene: TRBV18
d_gene: TRBD1
abundance: few
j_gene: TRBJ1-5
CDR3aa: CASSPDRDQPQHF
CDR3nt: TGTGCCAGCTCACCGGACAGGGACCAGCCCCAGCATTTT

v_gene: TRBV5-1
d_gene: TRBD2
abundance: few
j_gene: TRBJ2-7
CDR3aa: CASSLMAGEDEQYF
CDR3nt: TGCGCCAGCAGCTTGATGGCGGGGGAGGACGAGCAGTACTTC

v_gene: TRBV20-1
d_gene: TRBD2
abundance: NA
j_gene: TRBJ2-1
CDR3aa: CSARTSGGLAEQFF
CDR3nt: TGCAGTGCCCGGACTAGCGGGGGGTTGGCTGAGCAGTTCTTC

v_gene: TRBV29-1
d_gene: TRBD1
abundance: few
j_gene: TRBJ1-1
CDR3aa: CSVSVGQGEAFF
CDR3nt: TGCAGCGTTTCAGTCGGACAGGGTGAAGCTTTCTTT

v_gene: TRBV4-1
d_gene: NA
abundance: NA
j_gene: TRBJ2-7
CDR3aa: CASSQGVRDSGYEQYF
CDR3nt: TGCGCCAGCAGCCAAGGGGTAAGGGACTCCGGTTACGAGCAGTACTTC

v_gene: TRBV5-1
d_gene: NA
abundance: medium-sized
j_gene: TRBJ1-1
CDR3aa: CASSLDLRVGNTEAFF
CDR3nt: TGCGCCAGCAGCCTAGATCTCAGGGTCGGGAACACTGAAGCTTTCTTT

v_gene: TRBV28
d_gene: NA
abundance: NA
j_gene: TRBJ2-7
CDR3aa: CASSSQGGEQYF
CDR3nt: TGTGCCAGCAGTTCTCAGGGGGGCGAGCAGTACTTC

v_gene: TRBV7-2
d_gene: TRBD2
abundance: medium-sized
j_gene: TRBJ2-3
CDR3aa: CASSLGLAGGRTDTQYF
CDR3nt: TGTGCCAGCAGCTTAGGACTAGCGGGGGGGCGCACAGATACGCAGTATTTT

v_gene: TRBV27
d_gene: TRBD1
abundance: few
j_gene: TRBJ1-5
CDR3aa: CASRRGPGNQPQHF
CDR3nt: TGTGCCAGCAGGAGGGGGCCTGGCAATCAGCCCCAGCATTTT

v_gene: TRBV7-6
d_gene: NA
abundance: few
j_gene: TRBJ1-1
CDR3aa: CASSLEAPTPNTEAFF
CDR3nt: TGTGCCAGCAGCTTAGAGGCCCCGACACCGAACACTGAAGCTTTCTTT

v_gene: TRBV10-2
d_gene: NA
abundance: medium-sized
j_gene: TRBJ2-1
CDR3aa: CASKKWVRAYNEQFF
CDR3nt: TGCGCCAGCAAGAAATGGGTGAGGGCCTACAATGAGCAGTTCTTC

v_gene: TRBV4-1
d_gene: NA
abundance: few
j_gene: TRBJ1-6
CDR3aa: CASSQGLARNSPLHF
CDR3nt: TGCGCCAGCAGCCAGGGGTTAGCTCGGAATTCACCCCTCCACTTT

v_gene: TRBV19
d_gene: NA
abundance: medium-sized
j_gene: TRBJ2-3
CDR3aa: CASSIAWGGRDTQYF
CDR3nt: TGTGCCAGTAGTATAGCCTGGGGGGGGCGTGATACGCAGTATTTT

v_gene: TRBV28
d_gene: NA
abundance: medium-sized
j_gene: TRBJ2-3
CDR3aa: CASSLGSPTDTQYF
CDR3nt: TGTGCCAGCAGCCTTGGCTCCCCCACAGATACGCAGTATTTT

v_gene: TRBV20-1
d_gene: NA
abundance: medium-sized
j_gene: TRBJ2-3
CDR3aa: CSARAISGVNTQYF
CDR3nt: TGCAGTGCTAGAGCGATTTCCGGGGTCAATACGCAGTATTTT